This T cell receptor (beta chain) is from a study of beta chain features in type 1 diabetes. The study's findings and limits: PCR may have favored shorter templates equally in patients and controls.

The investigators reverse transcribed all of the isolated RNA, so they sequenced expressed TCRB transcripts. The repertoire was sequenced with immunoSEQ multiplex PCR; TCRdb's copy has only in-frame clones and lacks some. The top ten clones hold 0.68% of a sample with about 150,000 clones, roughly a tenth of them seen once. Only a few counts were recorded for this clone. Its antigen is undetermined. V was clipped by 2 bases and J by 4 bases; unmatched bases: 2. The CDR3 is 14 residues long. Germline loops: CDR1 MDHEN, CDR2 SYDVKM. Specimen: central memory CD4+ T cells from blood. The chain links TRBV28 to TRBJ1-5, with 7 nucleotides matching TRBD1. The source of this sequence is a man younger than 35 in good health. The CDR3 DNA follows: TGTGCCAGCAGTTTACTCAGGGGGAATCAGCCCCAGCATTTT. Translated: CASSLLRGNQPQHF.